The 26 T cell receptor beta chains in this list originate from one sample, sequenced in a study of technical replicates of blood from several donors (dated by TCRdb to 2016 to 2017). The receptor library was made with the immunoSEQ multiplex PCR assay. TCRdb retrieved this table from immuneACCESS and kept in-frame rearrangements only. Not all clones are present; in checked studies, unresolved V genes account for under half, and no reason is known for the remainder. The table for this sample lists tens of thousands of clones; about 96% of them were counted only once. Clones ranked in the top ten supply 0.35% to 0.4% of the sample. The sample was T cells isolated from PBMCs. The receptors were sampled from a human donor in good health.

CDR3 sequence reads: CASSQDIRGQYYGYTF. CDR3 DNA: TGCGCCAGCAGCCAAGATATAAGGGGACAGTACTATGGCTACACCTTC. The chain is built from TRBV4-3 and TRBJ1-2, with 7 bases that match TRBD1. CDR1 is LGHNA, CDR2 YSLEER, per germline. The CDR3 runs 16 residues. Germline trimming cut 0 bases from V and 3 bases from J; bases unmatched to any gene: 7.

To note about this clone: An end of the junction does not agree with germline; a read error may underlie this. The V and J genes are TRBV14 and TRBJ1-1, with 9 bases lining up with TRBD1. This CDR3 has 14 amino acids. Germline CDR1 SGHDN, CDR2 FVKESK. The CDR3 here is CASRDQTGGPEAFF. The DNA of the CDR3 is TGTGCTAGCAGAGATCAAACAGGGGGCCCTGAAGCTTTCTTT. Variable domain in full (rest from reference TRBV14 and TRBJ1-1): EAGVTQFPSHSVIEKGQTVTLRCDPISGHDNLYWYRRVMGKEIKFLLHFVKESKQDESGMPNNRFLAERTGGTYSTLKVQPAELEDSGVYFCASRDQTGGPEAFFGQGTRLTVV.

The J gene is TRBJ2-7, the V gene TRBV7-2, with D perhaps matching TRBD1 (5 bases). V lost 6 bases, J lost 2 bases, and 17 bases lay in between. Germline CDR1 is SGHTA and CDR2 is FQGNSA. The CDR3 totals 15 residues. CDR3: CASRNAGSGPYEQYF. Here the CDR3 DNA reads TGTGCCAGCAGAAATGCCGGTTCAGGGCCCTACGAGCAGTACTTC.

This chain connects TRBV28 to TRBJ2-7, with TRBD1 identical over 12 bases. V dropped 7 bases and J dropped 0; count of bases not matched to a gene: 10. Germline V CDR1 and CDR2: MDHEN, SYDVKM. The CDR3 is made up of 17 amino acids. This CDR3 is CASTPGQGAIFSYEQYF. As DNA, the CDR3 is TGTGCCAGCACCCCGGGACAGGGGGCCATCTTCTCCTACGAGCAGTACTTC.

The V call is TRBV30, the J call TRBJ1-1; 9 bases fit TRBD1. V lost 3 bases to trimming and J lost 5 bases; unmatched junction nucleotides: 4. The CDR3 sequence is 13 residues long. Looked up from germline, CDR1 is GTSNPN and CDR2 is SVGIG (reference sequence). Written as DNA, the CDR3 is TGTGCCTGGAGCGGGGACAGGGAAACTGAAGCTTTCTTT. Residues: CAWSGDRETEAFF. Full variable domain (outside the CDR3, taken from reference TRBV30 and TRBJ1-1): SQTIHQWPATLVQPVGSPLSLECTVEGTSNPNLYWYRQAAGRGLQLLFYSVGIGQISSEVPQNLSASRPQDRQFILSSKKLLLSDSGFYLCAWSGDRETEAFFGQGTRLTVV.

The V gene is TRBV7-9, the J gene TRBJ1-1; 8 nucleotides line up with TRBD1. There are 12 residues in the CDR3. Unmatched junction bases numbered 3, after V lost 8 bases and J lost 4 bases. CDR1 SEHNR and CDR2 FQNEAQ come from the germline V gene (reference sequence). The CDR3 loop is CASGQGSTEAFF. DNA for the CDR3: TGTGCCAGCGGACAGGGTAGCACTGAAGCTTTCTTT.

V and J are TRBV15 and TRBJ2-3, with 11 bases matching TRBD2. The junction had 6 bases not matched to a gene; V was cut back by 0 bases and J by 4 bases. In germline, CDR1 is LNHNV, CDR2 YYDKDF (reference sequence). This CDR3 has 17 amino acids. The CDR3 is CATSRELAGGRADTQYF. CDR3 in DNA: TGTGCCACCAGCAGAGAATTAGCGGGAGGGAGGGCAGATACGCAGTATTTT.

This chain joins TRBV6-4 and TRBJ1-2; 9 bases fit TRBD1. CDR1 and CDR2 (germline): MRHNA, SNTAGT. The CDR3 totals 14 residues. The V and J ends lost 0 bases and 8 bases, in that order; junction bases with no gene match: 4. The DNA of the CDR3 is TGTGCCAGCAGTGACTCGGGGACAGGGATGGGCTACACCTTC. Its protein product is CASSDSGTGMGYTF.

The rearrangement joins TRBV18 to TRBJ2-1; a possible D gene is TRBD1 (6 bases). The germline V gene has CDR1 KGHSH and CDR2 LQKENI. The CDR3 is 15 amino acids. V was cut by 3 bases and J by 8 bases, with 17 bases left in between. The DNA for the CDR3 is TGTGCCAGCTCACCTCAGGGGCAGTTTTTGGATGAGCAGTTCTTC. Its translation: CASSPQGQFLDEQFF.

The chain uses TRBV30 and TRBJ1-5; no reliable D call. The CDR3 is 13 residues long. CDR1 and CDR2 from the germline V gene are GTSNPN and SVGIG (reference sequence). With 0 bases removed from V and 7 bases from J, the gap between germline ends came to 10 bases. The CDR3 DNA reads as TGTGCCTGGAGTGTAGATTACACCCAGCCCCAGCATTTT. It encodes CAWSVDYTQPQHF.

The J gene is TRBJ1-1, the V gene TRBV30; 7 nucleotides line up with TRBD1. Looked up from germline, CDR1 is GTSNPN and CDR2 is SVGIG (reference sequence). This CDR3 has 13 amino acids. V lost 2 bases to trimming and J lost 4 bases; unmatched junction nucleotides: 4. The DNA for the CDR3 is TGTGCCTGGAGTCGACAGGGATCCACTGAAGCTTTCTTT. Its protein product is CAWSRQGSTEAFF.

V usage is TRBV5-4 and J usage is TRBJ2-7, with D possibly TRBD2 on 5 matching bases. The germline CDR1 and CDR2 sequences are SGHNT and YYREEE (reference sequence). V lost 4 bases, J lost 3 bases, and 8 bases lay in between. The CDR3 is 12 residues long. The CDR3 DNA sequence: TGTGCCAGCAGCGCGGGCCTCTACGAGCAGTACTTC. Translated, it gives CASSAGLYEQYF. Supplemented by reference TRBV5-4 and TRBJ2-7, the full variable domain reads ETGVTQSPTHLIKTRGQQVTLRCSSQSGHNTVSWYQQALGQGPQFIFQYYREEENGRGNFPPRFSGLQFPNYSSELNVNALELDDSALYLCASSAGLYEQYFGPGTRLTVT.

The chain recombines TRBV25-1 with TRBJ2-2, with D unclear. V shed 4 bases and J shed 2 bases, with 5 bases lying between them. This CDR3 region has 13 residues. Germline V lookup: CDR1 MGHDK, CDR2 SYGVNS. The CDR3 sequence is CASSGSNTGELFF. The CDR3, as DNA: TGTGCCAGCAGTGGGAGTAACACCGGGGAGCTGTTTTTT.

The chain uses TRBV11-3 and TRBJ2-3; maybe TRBD2 (5 bases). The CDR3 extends over 13 amino acids. From germline, CDR1 is SGHNT and CDR2 YENEEA. The ends were cut back, 2 bases at V and 4 bases at J, with 7 bases in the middle. DNA for the CDR3: TGTGCCAGCAGCTTATCGGGATCAGATACGCAGTATTTT. It specifies CASSLSGSDTQYF.

In this sample, this clone turned up a few times. The chain combines TRBV9 with TRBJ2-1; 7 positions match TRBD1. J gave up 6 bases and V 3 bases, and 0 bases lay outside the gene matches. This CDR3 has 12 residues. In germline, CDR1 is SGDLS, CDR2 YYNGEE. The CDR3 protein is CASSAGGNEQFF. The DNA for the CDR3 is TGTGCCAGCAGCGCAGGGGGCAATGAGCAGTTCTTC.

The count of this clone is one. This chain links TRBV7-8 with TRBJ2-4; 10 bases match TRBD2. The germline gives CDR1 SGHVS, CDR2 FQNEAQ. The V segment lost 4 bases and the J segment 7 bases; nucleotides outside the gene matches: 10. The CDR3 sequence is 16 residues long. In DNA form, the CDR3 reads TGTGCCAGCAGCTCCCAGTGGGGACTAGCGATGAACATTCAGTACTTC. Residues: CASSSQWGLAMNIQYF.

The V and J genes are TRBV15 and TRBJ1-5, with D uncertain. Trimming stripped 0 bases from V and 7 bases from J, with 7 bases between. The germline gives CDR1 LNHNV, CDR2 YYDKDF (reference sequence). The CDR3 consists of 13 residues. DNA for the CDR3: TGTGCCACCAGCAGAGATCTGGGCCAGCCCCAGCATTTT. This sequence encodes CATSRDLGQPQHF.

This chain uses TRBV9 with TRBJ2-3; 7 nucleotides line up with TRBD1. The CDR3 has 16 amino acids. The trim removed 0 bases at V and 3 bases at J, leaving 7 bases unmatched. Germline V lookup: CDR1 SGDLS, CDR2 YYNGEE. Here the CDR3 DNA reads TGTGCCAGCAGCGTAGAGGGGGCAGGGATTACAGATACGCAGTATTTT. Protein sequence: CASSVEGAGITDTQYF.

The chain recombines TRBV20-1 with TRBJ2-7, with a weak D call TRBD2 (5 bases). V lost 8 bases and J lost 3, with 11 bases in between. The CDR3 has 11 residues. Germline CDR1 is DFQATT and CDR2 is SNEGSKA (reference sequence). This CDR3 reads CSFRTYYEQYF. The CDR3 DNA follows: TGCAGTTTTCGGACTTACTACGAGCAGTACTTC.

The chain combines TRBV28 with TRBJ2-7; D might be TRBD2 (6 bases). The CDR3 has 14 amino acids. V shed 5 bases and J shed 7 bases, with 18 bases lying between them. Germline CDR1 and CDR2: MDHEN and SYDVKM. Here the CDR3 DNA reads TGTGCCAGCAGTGCTCTAGGGAGGAGTAGGGAGCAGTACTTC. This sequence encodes CASSALGRSREQYF.

The V and J genes are TRBV2 and TRBJ1-1; D uncertain. The germline V and J ends were trimmed by 4 bases and 0 bases, with 9 bases remaining between them. Germline CDR1 is SNHLY and CDR2 is FYNNEI. The CDR3 contains 14 residues. CDR3 in amino acids: CASSGVKLNTEAFF. The CDR3 region has the DNA TGTGCCAGCAGTGGAGTAAAACTGAACACTGAAGCTTTCTTT.

This chain joins TRBV7-2 and TRBJ2-3; 7 positions match TRBD2. Unmatched junction bases numbered 7, after V lost 4 bases and J lost 3 bases. The germline V gene encodes CDR1 SGHTA and CDR2 FQGNSA. This CDR3 region has 15 residues. CDR3 DNA sequence: TGTGCCAGCAGCTCGCAGACTAGCTCGACAGATACGCAGTATTTT. This sequence encodes CASSSQTSSTDTQYF.

The chain joins TRBV19 to TRBJ1-1, with unresolved D. V was pared by 5 bases and J by 6 bases, with 10 bases between. Germline V lookup: CDR1 LNHDA, CDR2 SQIVND (reference sequence). The CDR3 extends over 12 amino acids. The DNA for the CDR3 is TGTGCCAGTAGTTTCGGAGGCTCTGAAGCTTTCTTT. Encoded protein: CASSFGGSEAFF.

The rearrangement uses TRBV2 and TRBJ2-7; TRBD1 matches at 7 bases. In germline, CDR1 is SNHLY, CDR2 FYNNEI. The CDR3 sequence is 14 residues long. V was clipped by 7 bases and J by 3 bases; unmatched bases: 9. DNA of the CDR3: TGTGCCAGCAATTTCGAGACAGGGAACTACGAGCAGTACTTC. Translation: CASNFETGNYEQYF. The variable domain in full, completed from reference TRBV2 and TRBJ2-7, reads EPEVTQTPSHQVTQMGQEVILRCVPISNHLYFYWYRQILGQKVEFLVSFYNNEISEKSEIFDDQFSVERPDGSNFTLKIRSTKLEDSAMYFCASNFETGNYEQYFGPGTRLTVT.

The CDR3 DNA follows: TGTGCTAGTGGTTTGGTACCGGGACAGGGGGGCACTGAAGCTTTCTTT. Translating gives CASGLVPGQGGTEAFF. The chain employs TRBV12-5 and TRBJ1-1, with 11 bases that match TRBD1. Germline V CDR1 and CDR2: LGHNT, FRNRAP. The junction had 4 bases not matched to a gene; V was cut back by 0 bases and J by 4 bases. The CDR3 covers 16 residues.

The chain combines TRBV19 with TRBJ1-1; D call uncertain. The length of the CDR3 is 14 residues. The germline V gene encodes CDR1 LNHDA and CDR2 SQIVND (reference sequence). Deletions cut 5 bases from V and 5 bases from J, with 15 bases between. CDR3 sequence reads: CASSGTGWGTEAFF. The CDR3 nucleotides read TGTGCCAGTAGTGGAACGGGGTGGGGAACTGAAGCTTTCTTT.